The rows below give T cell receptor beta chains drawn from one sample of a study of blood T cell repertoires in COVID-19. Clones were sequenced by immunoSEQ multiplex PCR, and TCRdb holds only the in-frame ones, with some missing. The data contain a few hundred thousand clones, 75% to 85% of them seen just once; the ten biggest clones take up approximately 7.6%. The sequencing input was peripheral blood. All receptors derive from a human donor in a cohort sampled during active COVID-19. Each CDR3 is given with its conserved first and last residue. A D gene is named only where the DNA matches it firmly. Some rows have no size entry. The others give once, few or many, or a class for an expanded clone.

V gene	CDR3 length	J gene	D gene	clone size	CDR3 protein	CDR3 DNA
TRBV25-1	18	TRBJ1-2	.	few	CASSESYRGGEERDGYTF	TGTGCCAGCAGTGAATCCTATAGGGGGGGCGAGGAAAGGGATGGCTACACCTTC
TRBV9	16	TRBJ2-6	.	.	CASSPSPHSGANVLTF	TGTGCCAGCAGCCCTAGCCCCCATTCTGGGGCCAACGTCCTGACTTTC
TRBV5-1	15	TRBJ1-1	.	.	CASSLTGVMDTEAFF	TGCGCCAGCAGCTTGACAGGCGTCATGGACACTGAAGCTTTCTTT
TRBV30	16	TRBJ1-1	.	.	CAWRSGRAGRDTEAFF	TGTGCCTGGAGGTCCGGCAGGGCTGGGCGAGACACTGAAGCTTTCTTT
TRBV18	16	TRBJ1-2	.	.	CASSPQDLGGTNGYTF	TGTGCCAGCTCACCACAAGACTTGGGGGGAACCAATGGCTACACCTTC
TRBV28	15	TRBJ2-1	TRBD1	.	CASSFFNDRANEQFF	TGTGCCAGCAGTTTCTTCAATGACAGGGCCAATGAGCAGTTCTTC
TRBV6-6	14	TRBJ2-7	TRBD2	.	CASRGLADNYEQYF	TGTGCCAGCAGGGGACTAGCGGATAATTACGAGCAGTACTTC
TRBV19	15	TRBJ2-3	TRBD1	.	CASSTHRGSTDTQYF	TGTGCCAGTAGTACGCACAGGGGGAGCACAGATACGCAGTATTTT
TRBV25-1	14	TRBJ1-2	.	.	CASSENFPNYGYTF	TGTGCCAGCAGTGAAAACTTCCCTAACTATGGCTACACCTTC
TRBV24-1	15	TRBJ2-3	.	many	CATSDRGGGTDTQYF	TGTGCCACCAGTGATCGAGGGGGGGGCACAGATACGCAGTATTTT
TRBV7-6	15	TRBJ2-3	TRBD2	.	CASSLVAGPSDTQYF	TGTGCCAGCAGCTTGGTAGCGGGGCCTTCAGATACGCAGTATTTT
TRBV5-6	16	TRBJ2-2	.	few	CASSLYELQNTGELFF	TGTGCCAGCAGCTTGTATGAACTCCAGAACACCGGGGAGCTGTTTTTT
TRBV5-6	13	TRBJ1-2	.	.	CASTQLGALGYTF	TGTGCCAGCACACAATTGGGGGCCTTGGGCTACACCTTC
TRBV20-1	14	TRBJ2-1	TRBD2	.	CSASRAGGPNEQFF	TGCAGTGCTAGTAGGGCGGGGGGACCGAATGAGCAGTTCTTC
TRBV5-4	12	TRBJ1-1	.	.	CASSGGSELAFF	TGTGCCAGCAGCGGGGGCTCGGAGTTAGCTTTCTTT
TRBV12-5	11	TRBJ2-3	.	.	CASGFRDTQYF	TGTGCTAGTGGTTTTCGGGATACGCAGTATTTT
TRBV5-1	16	TRBJ2-3	TRBD1	.	CASRSATGVNTDTQYF	TGCGCCAGCAGATCGGCCACAGGGGTTAACACAGATACGCAGTATTTT
TRBV27	14	TRBJ1-2	TRBD1	.	CASSLGTGLYGYTF	TGTGCCAGCAGTTTAGGGACAGGCTTATATGGCTACACCTTC
TRBV9	13	TRBJ2-7	TRBD1	.	CASSKETGLEQYF	TGTGCCAGCAGCAAGGAGACAGGGCTCGAGCAGTACTTC
TRBV9	17	TRBJ2-2	TRBD1	.	CASSEVGGQGPSWELFF	TGTGCCAGCAGCGAGGTGGGGGGACAGGGCCCGTCGTGGGAGCTGTTTTTT
TRBV3-1/TRBV3-2	16	TRBJ2-2	.	.	CASSQVAGRVTGELFF	TGTGCCAGCAGCCAAGTTGCGGGGAGAGTGACCGGGGAGCTGTTTTTT
TRBV7-2	15	TRBJ2-1	TRBD1	.	CASSGTGLSYNEQFF	TGTGCCAGCAGCGGGACAGGACTATCCTACAATGAGCAGTTCTTC
TRBV25-1	12	TRBJ2-7	.	.	CASSDGGNGQYF	TGTGCCAGCAGTGACGGGGGTAATGGGCAGTACTTC
TRBV21-1	18	TRBJ1-2	.	.	CASSTHGGGAPSSYGYTF	TGTGCCAGCAGCACCCATGGAGGGGGCGCCCCGTCTTCCTATGGCTACACCTTC
TRBV5-4	15	TRBJ1-2	TRBD1	.	CASRFAQGASLGYTF	TGTGCCAGCAGATTCGCACAGGGGGCAAGCTTGGGCTACACCTTC
TRBV5-6	13	TRBJ2-7	.	.	CASSFIGGAEQYF	TGTGCCAGCAGCTTCATTGGGGGGGCCGAGCAGTACTTC
TRBV24-1	16	TRBJ2-5	.	.	CATSDLLVGDQETQYF	TGTGCCACCAGTGATTTGTTGGTCGGGGATCAAGAGACCCAGTACTTC
TRBV4-2	14	TRBJ1-1	.	once	CASSPSTGNTEAFF	TGTGCCAGCAGCCCATCGACAGGTAACACTGAAGCTTTCTTT
TRBV19	15	TRBJ2-3	.	.	CASSIDRGRTDTQYF	TGTGCCAGTAGTATAGACAGGGGACGCACAGATACGCAGTATTTT
TRBV6-5	13	TRBJ1-1	TRBD1	.	CASSTTGATEAFF	TGTGCCAGCAGTACGACAGGGGCCACTGAAGCTTTCTTT
TRBV2	13	TRBJ2-4	TRBD1	.	CASVGQGENIQYF	TGTGCCAGCGTGGGACAGGGAGAAAACATTCAGTACTTC
TRBV30	14	TRBJ1-3	.	.	CAWSVGGTGNTIYF	TGTGCCTGGAGTGTTGGGGGCACTGGAAACACCATATATTTT
TRBV10-2	13	TRBJ2-5	TRBD2	once	CASGGENQETQYF	TGCGCCAGCGGGGGGGAGAACCAAGAGACCCAGTACTTC
TRBV6-4	14	TRBJ2-1	.	.	CASSVVETANEQFF	TGTGCCAGCAGTGTGGTAGAAACAGCAAATGAGCAGTTCTTC
TRBV10-3	12	TRBJ1-1	.	.	CAISEGQFQAFF	TGTGCCATCAGTGAAGGACAGTTTCAGGCTTTCTTT
TRBV5-1	18	TRBJ2-1	.	few	CASSLWYRGSSSYNEQFF	TGCGCCAGCAGCTTGTGGTACCGCGGGTCCAGCTCCTACAATGAGCAGTTCTTC
TRBV7-3	14	TRBJ2-5	.	once	CASSPRVGMGTQYF	TGTGCCAGCAGCCCGAGGGTCGGCATGGGGACCCAGTACTTC